This passage covers 21 T cell receptor beta chains from one sample sequenced in a study of blood T cells in healthy people across ages. For the second PCR, which ran for about 6 to 11 cycles, a sample-barcoded 5' primer and a J-beta primer mix were used. TCRdb re-analysed the 5' RACE reads in MiXCR, keeping a single row per CDR3 protein. The repertoire holds fewer than 2,000,000 distinct CDR3 sequences, with about 31% as singletons. Sequenced: blood. These receptor sequences come from a woman aged 25-40 years in good health.

This clonotype was recorded at least ten times. This rearrangement joins TRBV29-1 to TRBJ2-7; perhaps TRBD2 as D (6 bases). The germline V gene encodes CDR1 SQVTM and CDR2 ANQGSEA. Deletions cut 5 bases from V and 7 bases from J, with 12 bases between. The CDR3 is 11 amino acids. The CDR3 nucleotides read TGCAGCGTTCCTGCTGGGGGGGAGCAGTACTTC. This translates into CSVPAGGEQYF.

Points on this clonotype: A much larger clone sits a single nucleotide away, making a read error possible. This chain connects TRBV11-2 to TRBJ2-7, with no clear D. The closer fit of TRBJ2-5 to the DNA end suggests the J call may be wrong. Germline CDR1 reads SGHAT; CDR2 reads FQNNGV. The CDR3 has 13 amino acids. This CDR3 is CASSLEGKVTQYF. As DNA, the CDR3 is TGTGCCAGCAGCTTAGAAGGGAAGGTGACCCAGTACTTC.

This clonotype was seen more than once but under ten times. The chain is built from TRBV4-1 and TRBJ2-7; TRBD1 matches 7 bases. The CDR3 extends over 15 amino acids. V lost 0 bases and J lost 6; bases outside the gene matches: 8. Looked up from germline, CDR1 is MGHRA and CDR2 is YSYEKL. The CDR3 protein is CASSQDDRDISEQYF. The CDR3, as DNA: TGCGCCAGCAGCCAAGATGACAGGGACATCAGCGAGCAGTACTTC.

This clonotype came up a few times. The chain combines TRBV20-1 with TRBJ2-7; 7 nucleotides line up with TRBD2. After removal of 5 bases from V and 4 bases from J, the junction contained 8 bases not matched to a gene. This CDR3 region has 13 residues. CDR1 is DFQATT, CDR2 SNEGSKA, per germline (reference sequence). CDR3 in amino acids: CSAPAWGGYEQYF. The CDR3 DNA is TGCAGTGCTCCCGCTTGGGGGGGATACGAGCAGTACTTC.

The V call is TRBV25-1, the J call TRBJ1-5; 8 nucleotides align to TRBD1. The V gene end was trimmed by 8 bases and the J gene end by 5 bases; junction bases not matched to a gene: 11. Germline V CDR1 and CDR2: MGHDK, SYGVNS. The CDR3 is 15 residues long. This CDR3 is CASAATDRVDQPQHF. In nucleotides, the CDR3 is TGTGCCAGCGCGGCCACGGACAGGGTGGATCAGCCCCAGCATTTT.

On this clonotype: A read error may explain this, as a much larger clone is one base away. V and J are TRBV29-1 and TRBJ2-7, with 10 bases matching TRBD1. The tail of the sequence fits TRBJ2-5 better, so the J call may be wrong. The CDR3 covers 13 residues. Germline values: CDR1 SQVTM, CDR2 ANQGSEA. The chain's CDR3 is CSVAGQGEETQYF. The CDR3 nucleotides are TGCAGCGTCGCAGGACAGGGGGAAGAGACCCAGTACTTC.

The rearrangement uses TRBV4-1 and TRBJ1-1; D not resolved. Per the germline V gene, CDR1 is MGHRA and CDR2 is YSYEKL. The CDR3 runs 15 residues. Trimming removed 4 bases from V and 4 bases from J, with 16 bases in between. The CDR3 loop reads CASSLEIIPGTEAFF. Here the CDR3 DNA reads TGCGCCAGCAGCCTCGAAATTATCCCGGGCACTGAAGCTTTCTTT.

V and J are TRBV9 and TRBJ2-5; unclear D gene. The CDR3 extends over 13 amino acids. Germline V lookup: CDR1 SGDLS, CDR2 YYNGEE. Trimming cost V 0 bases and J 1 base, with 4 bases left between them. The CDR3 DNA reads TGTGCCAGCAGCGTAGAAGTCCAAGAGACCCAGTACTTC. Its protein product is CASSVEVQETQYF.

The V and J genes are TRBV27 and TRBJ2-7; a possible D gene is TRBD2 (5 bases). Deletions cut 5 bases from V and 3 bases from J, with 14 bases between. CDR1 is MNHEY and CDR2 is SMNVEV in the germline V gene (reference sequence). CDR3 length equals 14 residues. CDR3 DNA sequence: TGTGCCAGCAGTGATCGCCTCGGGATCTACGAGCAGTACTTC. Amino acid sequence: CASSDRLGIYEQYF.

The chain links TRBV11-2 to TRBJ1-1; possibly TRBD1 for D (6 bases). The CDR3 runs to 15 residues. Germline V gene sequence: CDR1 SGHAT, CDR2 FQNNGV. With 0 bases removed from V and 5 bases from J, the gap between germline ends came to 13 bases. CDR3 sequence (DNA): TGTGCCAGCAGCTTAGATGGGGGGGCGAGGACTGAAGCTTTCTTT. The encoded protein is CASSLDGGARTEAFF. The full variable domain, completed using reference TRBV11-2 and TRBJ1-1, is EAGVAQSPRYKIIEKRQSVAFWCNPISGHATLYWYQQILGQGPKLLIQFQNNGVVDDSQLPKDRFSAERLKGVDSTLKIQPAKLEDSAVYLCASSLDGGARTEAFFGQGTRLTVV.

This clonotype turned up a few times. The chain couples TRBV5-1 to TRBJ2-1; D is undetermined. The CDR3 extends over 17 amino acids. V was clipped by 0 bases and J by 0 bases, with 13 bases between them. Germline V gives CDR1 SGHRS, CDR2 YFSETQ. The CDR3 loop is CASSLAVLADSYNEQFF. Written as DNA, the CDR3 is TGCGCCAGCAGCTTGGCCGTCTTGGCAGACTCCTACAATGAGCAGTTCTTC.

The CDR3 bases are TGTGCCAGCAGTTACTCGAAGACCAGCGGGAGGGCCTCAGCCTACGAGCAGTACTTC. Residues: CASSYSKTSGRASAYEQYF. The V and J genes are TRBV6-5 and TRBJ2-7; 10 bases map to TRBD2. Germline loops: CDR1 MNHEY, CDR2 SVGAGI. The CDR3 extends over 19 amino acids. Trimming at V came to 0 bases and at J to 2 bases, leaving 13 bases not matched to a gene.

This clonotype was seen repeatedly, ten times or more. V usage is TRBV29-1 and J usage is TRBJ2-1, with 10 bases aligning to TRBD2. V dropped 6 bases and J dropped 3; count of bases not matched to a gene: 5. The CDR3 is made up of 14 amino acids. Per the germline V gene, CDR1 is SQVTM and CDR2 is ANQGSEA. Here the CDR3 reads CSVARLAGYNEQFF. The CDR3 DNA is TGCAGCGTGGCCCGACTAGCGGGCTACAATGAGCAGTTCTTC.

This clonotype was seen repeatedly, ten times or more. The genes are TRBV29-1 and TRBJ2-5; D possibly corresponds to TRBD2 (5 bases). V lost 7 bases and J 3 bases, leaving 12 bases between the germline ends. CDR3 size: 12 residues. Germline V gene data show CDR1 as SQVTM and CDR2 as ANQGSEA. CDR3 DNA: TGCAGCGCCGTAGGAGGAGAAGAGACCCAGTACTTC. Amino acids: CSAVGGEETQYF.

CDR3 nucleotides: TGCAGCGTTGCTGGGGGGAATAGCACCGGGGAGCTGTTTTTT. Residues: CSVAGGNSTGELFF. The chain has TRBV29-1 and TRBJ2-2; D is perhaps TRBD2 (6 bases). Between the trimmed V and J ends, which lost 4 bases and 4 bases, there was a span of 13 bases. Per the germline V gene, CDR1 is SQVTM and CDR2 is ANQGSEA. The CDR3 spans 14 residues.

The V gene is TRBV2, the J gene TRBJ1-5; unclear D gene. V was cut by 2 bases and J by 4 bases, with 12 bases left in between. The CDR3 runs 15 residues. Germline CDR1 is SNHLY and CDR2 is FYNNEI. Here the CDR3 DNA reads TGTGCCAGCAGTGAAAGCGGATCAAAGAATCAGCCCCAGCATTTT. Translation gives CASSESGSKNQPQHF.

This clonotype was picked up a small number of times. The rearrangement joins TRBV20-1 to TRBJ1-2, with 7 bases aligning to TRBD1. V lost 4 bases, J lost 2 bases, and 4 bases stayed unmatched. CDR1 and CDR2 from the germline V gene are DFQATT and SNEGSKA (reference sequence). The CDR3 is 13 residues long. The DNA for the CDR3 is TGCAGTGCTATTCCAGGGGGAAACTATGGCTACACCTTC. Translating it yields CSAIPGGNYGYTF.

The chain links TRBV11-3 to TRBJ2-1, with 10 positions matching TRBD1. Germline V CDR1 and CDR2: SGHNT, YENEEA. V shed 5 bases and J 5 bases; nucleotides not matched to a gene: 9. The CDR3 loop spans 16 amino acids. The chain's CDR3 is CASSRRDRGLNNEQFF. The CDR3 DNA follows: TGTGCCAGCAGCCGCCGGGACAGGGGACTCAACAATGAGCAGTTCTTC.

V gene TRBV6-1 combines with J gene TRBJ2-7; 11 nucleotides agree with TRBD2. Germline V gene lookup returns CDR1 MNHNS and CDR2 SASEGT. With V trimmed by 2 bases and J by 6 bases, 9 bases remained unmatched. The CDR3 sequence is 16 residues long. The CDR3 region is CASSERRASGRSEQYF. The CDR3 coding sequence is TGTGCCAGCAGTGAAAGGAGGGCTAGCGGGAGGTCCGAGCAGTACTTC.

This clonotype was found many times. The rearrangement links TRBV7-2 to TRBJ2-3, with 7 bases matching TRBD2. Germline assignment: CDR1 SGHTA and CDR2 FQGNSA. Unmatched junction bases numbered 5, after V lost 5 bases and J lost 0 bases. The CDR3 length is 15 residues. CDR3 protein: CASSVSGVSTDTQYF. DNA of the CDR3: TGTGCCAGCAGCGTCAGCGGGGTTAGCACAGATACGCAGTATTTT.

The J gene is TRBJ2-5, the V gene TRBV9, with 7 bases fitting TRBD2. V was pared by 3 bases and J by 3 bases, with 20 bases of the junction left unmatched. Germline V gene lookup returns CDR1 SGDLS and CDR2 YYNGEE. The CDR3 runs 19 residues. DNA for the CDR3: TGTGCCAGCAGCGAGCCCGAGACGGGGGGATCGGCCCACGAAGAGACCCAGTACTTC. Amino acids: CASSEPETGGSAHEETQYF.